This TCR beta chain was recovered during a study of cytomegalovirus exposure and HLA in healthy donors. Across the study: Genotyping showed 70% to 90% of 398 donors falling in the Caucasian-associated ancestry cluster.

As concerns this clone: Its antigen is undetermined.

Overall study results and limits: Upon later analysis, HLA-associated TCR beta chains proved more clonally expanded than other, equally common chains. The study carried out a later analysis of TCR beta sequences. It associated 16,951 of them with specific HLA alleles at a false discovery rate of 0.05.

The PCR was carried out with 60 Vbeta primers and 13 Jbeta primers. Measured with immunoSEQ multiplex PCR; TCRdb has only the in-frame clones, and not every one. The sample has 90,000 or so clones; around 73% are singletons. Germline V gives CDR1 MNHEY, CDR2 SMNVEV (reference sequence). The CDR3 consists of 15 residues. V lost 4 bases and J lost 6, with 16 bases in between. The chain links TRBV27 to TRBJ2-1, with a possible D match to TRBD2 (6 bases). Sequencing input: PBMCs. The source of this sequence is a woman in her thirties or forties in good health and CMV-seronegative. CDR3 loop: CASSYTGTAINEQFF. CDR3 coding DNA: TGTGCCAGCAGTTATACCGGGACTGCTATCAATGAGCAGTTCTTC.